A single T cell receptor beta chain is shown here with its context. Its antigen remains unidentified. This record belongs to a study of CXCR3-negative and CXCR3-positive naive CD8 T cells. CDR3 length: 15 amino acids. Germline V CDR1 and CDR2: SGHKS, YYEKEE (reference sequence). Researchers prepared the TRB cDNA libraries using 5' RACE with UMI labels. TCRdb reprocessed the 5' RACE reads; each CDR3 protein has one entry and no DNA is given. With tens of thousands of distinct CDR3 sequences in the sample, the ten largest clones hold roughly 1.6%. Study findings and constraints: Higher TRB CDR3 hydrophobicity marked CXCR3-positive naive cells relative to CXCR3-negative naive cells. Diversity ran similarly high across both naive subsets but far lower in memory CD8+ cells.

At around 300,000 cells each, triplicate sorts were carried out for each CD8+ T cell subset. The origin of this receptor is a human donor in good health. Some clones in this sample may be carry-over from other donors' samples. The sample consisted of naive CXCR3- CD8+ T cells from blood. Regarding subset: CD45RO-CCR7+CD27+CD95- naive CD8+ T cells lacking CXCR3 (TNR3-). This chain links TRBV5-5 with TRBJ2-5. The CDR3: CASSSLGNPTETQYF.